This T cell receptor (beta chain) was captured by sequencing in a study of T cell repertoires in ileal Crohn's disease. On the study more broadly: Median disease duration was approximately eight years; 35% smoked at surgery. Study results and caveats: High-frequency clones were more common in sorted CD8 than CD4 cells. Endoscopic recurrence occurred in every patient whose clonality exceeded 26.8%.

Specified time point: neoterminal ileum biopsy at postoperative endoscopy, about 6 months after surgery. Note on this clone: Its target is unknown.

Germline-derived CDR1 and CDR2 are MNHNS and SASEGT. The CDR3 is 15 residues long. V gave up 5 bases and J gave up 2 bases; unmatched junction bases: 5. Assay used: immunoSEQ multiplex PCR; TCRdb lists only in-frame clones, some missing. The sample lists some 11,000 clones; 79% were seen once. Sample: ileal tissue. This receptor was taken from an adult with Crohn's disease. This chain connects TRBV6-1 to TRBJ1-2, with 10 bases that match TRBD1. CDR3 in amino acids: CASSSRDRGNYGYTF. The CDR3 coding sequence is TGTGCCAGCAGTTCTAGGGACAGGGGAAACTATGGCTACACCTTC.